Below are 5 T cell receptor beta chains sequenced from a single sample in a study of identical twins. One entry per CDR3 protein, called by TCRdb with MiXCR from the 5' RACE reads. Of 250,000 or so distinct CDR3 sequences in the sample, about 8.3% are singletons; the top ten hold less than 4%. The same data also contributed to another study, on yellow fever vaccine responses in identical twins.

Sequencing used CD8+ T cells sorted from blood. The receptor source for this set is a young woman in good health.

In this sample, this clonotype turned up many times. The chain carries TRBV15 and TRBJ2-3; TRBD2 aligns across 7 bases. Germline CDR1 and CDR2: LNHNV and YYDKDF (reference sequence). The CDR3 covers 15 residues. V dropped 4 bases and J dropped 1; count of bases not matched to a gene: 5. The CDR3 nucleotides read TGTGCCACCAGCAAAAGCGGGGAGGGCACAGATACGCAGTATTTT. Residues: CATSKSGEGTDTQYF.

This clonotype was counted many times. Compared with germline, one end of the junction differs, possibly owing to a read error. The genes are TRBV6-5 and TRBJ1-3, with a weak D call TRBD1 (6 bases). CDR1 and CDR2 from the germline V gene are MNHEY and SVGAGI. The CDR3 has 9 residues. The CDR3 nucleotides read TGTGCCAGCGTTATAGGGGGGCATTTT. Encoded protein: CASVIGGHF.

This clonotype was seen only a few times. The J gene is TRBJ2-7, the V gene TRBV4-2, with D maybe TRBD2 (6 bases). V was clipped by 0 bases and J by 2 bases, with 14 bases between them. Germline CDR1 and CDR2: LGHNA and YNFKEQ. The CDR3 loop spans 16 amino acids. CDR3 DNA: TGTGCCAGCAGCCAAGAAAGCGGTAGCGGAGCCTACGAGCAGTACTTC. This codes for CASSQESGSGAYEQYF.

There are a few counts of this clonotype. The V and J genes are TRBV2 and TRBJ2-5, with D possibly matching TRBD1 (6 bases). The V and J ends lost 5 bases and 5 bases respectively, with 12 bases between them. Germline V lookup: CDR1 SNHLY, CDR2 FYNNEI. CDR3 size: 13 residues. CDR3 coding DNA: TGTGCCAGCAGTTTGATTACAGGGGAGACCCAGTACTTC. It codes for CASSLITGETQYF. Full variable domain (missing parts from reference TRBV2 and TRBJ2-5): EPEVTQTPSHQVTQMGQEVILRCVPISNHLYFYWYRQILGQKVEFLVSFYNNEISEKSEIFDDQFSVERPDGSNFTLKIRSTKLEDSAMYFCASSLITGETQYFGPGTRLLVL.

This clonotype was observed a handful of times. It is likely a read error, because the conserved phenylalanine at the end of the CDR3 is missing. V usage is TRBV4-3 and J usage is TRBJ1-1; perhaps TRBD1 as D (6 bases). Germline V gives CDR1 LGHNA, CDR2 YSLEER. Trimming left V 1 base short and J 2 bases short, with 11 bases between. This CDR3 region has 15 residues. Here the CDR3 reads CASSQGYRDNTEAFS. In nucleotides, the CDR3 is TGCGCCAGCAGCCAAGGATACAGGGATAACACTGAAGCTTTCTCT.